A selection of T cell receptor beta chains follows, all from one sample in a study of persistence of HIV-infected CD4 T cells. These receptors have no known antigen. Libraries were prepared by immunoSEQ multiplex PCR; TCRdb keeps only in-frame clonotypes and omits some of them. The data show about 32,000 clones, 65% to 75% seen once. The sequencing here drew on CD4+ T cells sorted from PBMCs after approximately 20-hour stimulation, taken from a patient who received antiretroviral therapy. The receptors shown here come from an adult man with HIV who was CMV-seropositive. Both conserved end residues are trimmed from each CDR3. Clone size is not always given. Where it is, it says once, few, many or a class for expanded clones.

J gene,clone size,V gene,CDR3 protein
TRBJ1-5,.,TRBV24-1,ATSAGQGLNQPQH
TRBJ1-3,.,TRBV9,ASSEGQDSGNTIY
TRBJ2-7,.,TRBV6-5,AGLGQSDEQY
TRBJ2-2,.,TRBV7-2,ASSPQRDRGTGELF
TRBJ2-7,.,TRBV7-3,ASSLNQGEQY
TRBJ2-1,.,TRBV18,ASSPLAPQRSVNEQF
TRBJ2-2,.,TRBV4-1,ASSRGTGNTGELF
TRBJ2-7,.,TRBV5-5,ASSLGGRGSREQY
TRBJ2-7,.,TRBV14,ASSRGTGKDEQY
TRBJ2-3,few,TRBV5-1,ASSIGGRQTDTQY
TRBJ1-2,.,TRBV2,ASSREAGESYGYT
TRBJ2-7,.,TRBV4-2,ASSQEIGAYEQY
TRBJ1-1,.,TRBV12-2,ASRSPRTRENTEAF
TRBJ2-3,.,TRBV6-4,ASSDSGTGSRAQY
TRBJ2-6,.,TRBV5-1,ASSLMGSGPGANVLT
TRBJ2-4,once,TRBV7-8,ASSVGTGGLGAAKNIQY